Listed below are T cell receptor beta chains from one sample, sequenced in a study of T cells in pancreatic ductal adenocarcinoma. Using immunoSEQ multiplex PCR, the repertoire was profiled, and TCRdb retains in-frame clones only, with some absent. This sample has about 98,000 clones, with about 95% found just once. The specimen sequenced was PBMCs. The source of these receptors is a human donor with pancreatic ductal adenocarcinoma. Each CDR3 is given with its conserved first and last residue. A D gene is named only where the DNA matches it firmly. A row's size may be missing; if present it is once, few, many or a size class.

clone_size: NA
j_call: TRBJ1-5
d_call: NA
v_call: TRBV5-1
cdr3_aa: CASSLGGGQPQHF
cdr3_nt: TGCGCCAGCAGCTTGGGGGGCGGTCAGCCCCAGCATTTT

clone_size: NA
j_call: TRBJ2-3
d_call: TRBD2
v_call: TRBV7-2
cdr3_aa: CASSLAAGGGDTQYF
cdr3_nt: TGTGCCAGCAGCTTAGCGGCGGGAGGAGGAGATACGCAGTATTTT

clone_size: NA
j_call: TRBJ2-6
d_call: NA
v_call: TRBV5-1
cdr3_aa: CASSFTWGEGANVLTF
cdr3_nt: TGCGCCAGCAGCTTCACCTGGGGGGAAGGGGCCAACGTCCTGACTTTC

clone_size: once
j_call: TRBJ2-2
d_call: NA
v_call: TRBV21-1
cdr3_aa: CATTGGVGTGELFF
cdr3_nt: TGTGCCACGACCGGCGGGGTCGGAACCGGGGAGCTGTTTTTT

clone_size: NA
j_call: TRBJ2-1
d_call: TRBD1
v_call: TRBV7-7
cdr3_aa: CASSSGQGPYNEQFF
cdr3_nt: TGTGCTAGCAGCTCGGGACAGGGGCCCTACAATGAGCAGTTCTTC

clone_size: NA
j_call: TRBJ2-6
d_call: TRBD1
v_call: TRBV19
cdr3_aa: CASSIRQGRSGANVLTF
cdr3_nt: TGTGCCAGTAGTATAAGACAGGGGCGGTCCGGGGCCAACGTCCTGACTTTC

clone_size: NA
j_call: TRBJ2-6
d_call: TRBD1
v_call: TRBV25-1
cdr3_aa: CASSEEGAWAGANVLTF
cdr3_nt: TGTGCCAGCAGTGAAGAGGGGGCGTGGGCTGGGGCCAACGTCCTGACTTTC

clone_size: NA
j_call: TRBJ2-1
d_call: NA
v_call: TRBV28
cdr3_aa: CASSTGATYIDEQFF
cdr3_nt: TGTGCCAGCAGTACTGGGGCTACATATATAGATGAGCAGTTCTTC

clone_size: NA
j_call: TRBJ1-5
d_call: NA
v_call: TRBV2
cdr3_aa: CASRPDSYNQPQHF
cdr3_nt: TGTGCCAGCAGGCCCGACAGCTACAATCAGCCCCAGCATTTT

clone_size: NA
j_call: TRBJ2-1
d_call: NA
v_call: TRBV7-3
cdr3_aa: CATSATGMEYNEQFF
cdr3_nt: TGTGCCACTTCGGCTACAGGGATGGAATACAATGAGCAGTTCTTC

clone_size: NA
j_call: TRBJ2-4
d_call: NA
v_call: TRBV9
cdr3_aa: CASSVVPEGNIQYF
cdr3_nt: TGTGCCAGCAGCGTAGTTCCCGAGGGAAACATTCAGTACTTC

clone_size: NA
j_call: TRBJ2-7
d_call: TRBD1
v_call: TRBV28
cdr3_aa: CASTPGTASSYEQYF
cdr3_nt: TGTGCCAGCACCCCCGGGACAGCGAGCTCCTACGAGCAGTACTTC

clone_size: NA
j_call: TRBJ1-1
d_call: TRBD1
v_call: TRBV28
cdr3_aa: CASSLSIRGRAFF
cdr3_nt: TGTGCCAGCAGTTTAAGCATCAGGGGGCGAGCTTTCTTT

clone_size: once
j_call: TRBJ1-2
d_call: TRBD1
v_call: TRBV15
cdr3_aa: CATSRGQGARDGYTF
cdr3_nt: TGTGCCACCAGCAGAGGTCAGGGGGCGCGAGATGGCTACACCTTC

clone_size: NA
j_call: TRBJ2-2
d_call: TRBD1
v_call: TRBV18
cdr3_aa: CASSPPTGGTGELFF
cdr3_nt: TGTGCCAGCTCACCACCCACAGGGGGTACCGGGGAGCTGTTTTTT

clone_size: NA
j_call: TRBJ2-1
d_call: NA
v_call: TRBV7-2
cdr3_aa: CASSYTGNEQFF
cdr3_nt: TGTGCCAGCAGCTATACAGGGAATGAGCAGTTCTTC

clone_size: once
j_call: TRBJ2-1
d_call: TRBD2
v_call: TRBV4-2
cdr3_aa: CASSQDLAGGTAVGEQFF
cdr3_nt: TGTGCCAGCAGCCAAGACCTAGCGGGAGGTACGGCAGTTGGTGAGCAGTTCTTC

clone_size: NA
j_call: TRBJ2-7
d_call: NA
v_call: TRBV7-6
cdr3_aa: CASPPSGQSYEQYF
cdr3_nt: TGTGCCAGTCCACCTTCCGGACAGTCCTACGAGCAGTACTTC

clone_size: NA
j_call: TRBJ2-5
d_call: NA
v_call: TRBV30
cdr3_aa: CAWSVVREQTQYF
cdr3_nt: TGTGCCTGGAGCGTCGTCAGGGAACAGACCCAGTACTTC

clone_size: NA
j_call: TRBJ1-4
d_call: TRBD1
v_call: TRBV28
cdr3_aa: CASSYGDRGEKLFF
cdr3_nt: TGTGCCAGCAGTTATGGGGACAGGGGCGAAAAACTGTTTTTT

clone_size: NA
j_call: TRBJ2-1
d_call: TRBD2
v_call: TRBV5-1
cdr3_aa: CASSPLWVAGGPNSNEQFF
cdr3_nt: TGCGCCAGCAGCCCCCTTTGGGTAGCGGGAGGCCCAAACTCTAATGAGCAGTTCTTC

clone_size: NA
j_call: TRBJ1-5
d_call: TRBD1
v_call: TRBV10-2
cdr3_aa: CASSESGGEAQPQHF
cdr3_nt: TGCGCCAGCAGTGAGTCAGGGGGCGAGGCTCAGCCCCAGCATTTT

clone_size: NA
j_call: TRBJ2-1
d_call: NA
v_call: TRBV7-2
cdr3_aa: CASSLESDYNEQFF
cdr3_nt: TGTGCCAGCAGCTTAGAATCAGATTACAATGAGCAGTTCTTC

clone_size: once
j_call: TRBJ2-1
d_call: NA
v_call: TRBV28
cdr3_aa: CASRVMSGFESNEQFF
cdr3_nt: TGTGCCAGCAGAGTTATGTCGGGGTTCGAGTCGAATGAGCAGTTCTTC

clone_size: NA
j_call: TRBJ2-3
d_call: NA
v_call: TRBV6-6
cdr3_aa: CASSSPSTDTQYF
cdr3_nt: TGTGCCAGCAGTTCCCCTAGCACAGATACGCAGTATTTT

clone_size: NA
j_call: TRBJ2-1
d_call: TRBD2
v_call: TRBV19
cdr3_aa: CASSRLAGGRVHEQFF
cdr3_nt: TGTGCCAGTAGTAGACTAGCGGGAGGGCGTGTCCATGAGCAGTTCTTC

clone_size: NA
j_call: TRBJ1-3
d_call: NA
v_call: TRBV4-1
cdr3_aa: CASSQSTGFGNTIYF
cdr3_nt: TGCGCCAGCAGCCAATCCACAGGGTTTGGAAACACCATATATTTT

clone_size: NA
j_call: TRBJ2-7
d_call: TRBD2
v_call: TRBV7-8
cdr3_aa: CASSLAGQGGSSYEQYF
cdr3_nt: TGTGCCAGCAGCTTAGCGGGCCAGGGCGGGAGCTCCTACGAGCAGTACTTC

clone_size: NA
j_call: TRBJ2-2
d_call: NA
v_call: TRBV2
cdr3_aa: CATKRTVDNTGELFF
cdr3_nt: TGTGCCACAAAACGGACAGTAGATAACACCGGGGAGCTGTTTTTT

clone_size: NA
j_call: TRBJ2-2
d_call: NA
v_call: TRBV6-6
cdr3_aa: CASSLGGEGTGELFF
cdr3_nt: TGTGCCAGCAGTTTAGGGGGAGAGGGCACCGGGGAGCTGTTTTTT

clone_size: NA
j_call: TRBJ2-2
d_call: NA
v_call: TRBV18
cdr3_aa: CASSPSTGHANTGELFF
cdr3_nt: TGTGCCAGCTCACCTTCGACAGGACACGCGAACACCGGGGAGCTGTTTTTT

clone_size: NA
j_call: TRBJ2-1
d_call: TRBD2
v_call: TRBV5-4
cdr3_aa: CASSPGLTYNEQFF
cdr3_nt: TGTGCCAGCAGCCCGGGACTAACCTACAATGAGCAGTTCTTC

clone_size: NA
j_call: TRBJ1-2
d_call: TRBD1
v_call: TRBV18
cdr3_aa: CASSSPGQGTYGYTF
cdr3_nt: TGTGCCAGCTCATCACCGGGACAGGGGACCTATGGCTACACCTTC

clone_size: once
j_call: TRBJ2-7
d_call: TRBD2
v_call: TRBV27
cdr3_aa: CASRLASGPYEQYF
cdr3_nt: TGTGCCAGCAGGTTGGCTAGCGGTCCCTACGAGCAGTACTTC

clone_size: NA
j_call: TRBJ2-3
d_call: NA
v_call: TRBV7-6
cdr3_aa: CASSFLDTQYF
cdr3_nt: TGTGCCAGCAGCTTCTTGGATACGCAGTATTTT

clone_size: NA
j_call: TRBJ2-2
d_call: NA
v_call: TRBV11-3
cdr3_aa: CASSLGGHPGELFF
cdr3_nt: TGTGCCAGCAGCTTAGGCGGACACCCCGGGGAGCTGTTTTTT

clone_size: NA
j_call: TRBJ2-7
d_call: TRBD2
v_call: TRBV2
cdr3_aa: CASSGTSVGVGEQYF
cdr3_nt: TGTGCCAGCAGCGGGACTAGCGTAGGGGTGGGCGAGCAGTACTTC

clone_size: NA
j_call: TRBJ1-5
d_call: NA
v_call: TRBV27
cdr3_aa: CASSLIALGDQPQHF
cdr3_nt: TGTGCCAGCAGTTTAATAGCTCTAGGGGATCAGCCCCAGCATTTT

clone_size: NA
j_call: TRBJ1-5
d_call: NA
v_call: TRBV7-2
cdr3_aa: CASSPTGLYSNQPQHF
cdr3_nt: TGTGCCAGCAGCCCGACAGGACTCTATAGCAATCAGCCCCAGCATTTT

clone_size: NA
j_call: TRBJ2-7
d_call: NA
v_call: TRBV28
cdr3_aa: CASSPEALSYEQYF
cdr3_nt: TGTGCCAGCAGTCCCGAGGCACTTTCCTACGAGCAGTACTTC

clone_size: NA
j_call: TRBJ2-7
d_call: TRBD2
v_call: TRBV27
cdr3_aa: CASNPAGVYEQYF
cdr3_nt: TGTGCCAGCAATCCAGCGGGGGTTTACGAGCAGTACTTC

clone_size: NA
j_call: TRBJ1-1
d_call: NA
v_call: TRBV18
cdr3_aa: CASSQERGLVNTEAFF
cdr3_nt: TGTGCCAGCTCTCAAGAAAGGGGGTTGGTGAACACTGAAGCTTTCTTT

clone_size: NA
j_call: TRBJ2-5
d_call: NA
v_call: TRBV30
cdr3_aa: CAWSIGSSGETQYF
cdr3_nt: TGTGCCTGGAGTATAGGGAGCTCGGGAGAGACCCAGTACTTC

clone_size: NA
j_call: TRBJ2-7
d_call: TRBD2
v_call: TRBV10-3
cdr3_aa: CAIGTSGSSSYEQYF
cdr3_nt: TGTGCCATCGGGACTAGCGGGAGCTCGTCCTACGAGCAGTACTTC

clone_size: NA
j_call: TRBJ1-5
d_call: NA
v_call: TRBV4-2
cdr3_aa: CASSQDREVQPQHF
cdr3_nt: TGTGCCAGCAGCCAAGACAGGGAGGTTCAGCCCCAGCATTTT

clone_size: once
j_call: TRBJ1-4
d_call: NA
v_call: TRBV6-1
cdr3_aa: CASSAQGNEKLFF
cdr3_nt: TGTGCCAGCAGTGCTCAGGGTAATGAAAAACTGTTTTTT

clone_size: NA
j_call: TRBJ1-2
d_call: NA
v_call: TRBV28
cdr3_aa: CAVRQSNYGYTF
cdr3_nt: TGTGCCGTTCGACAGTCTAACTATGGCTACACCTTC

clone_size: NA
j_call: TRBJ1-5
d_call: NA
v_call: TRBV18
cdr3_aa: CASSEQGGEQPQHF
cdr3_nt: TGTGCCAGCTCAGAACAGGGAGGGGAACAGCCCCAGCATTTT

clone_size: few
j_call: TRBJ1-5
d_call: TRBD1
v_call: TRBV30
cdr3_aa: CAWSEDRAGGQPQHF
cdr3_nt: TGTGCCTGGAGCGAGGACAGGGCGGGCGGTCAGCCCCAGCATTTT

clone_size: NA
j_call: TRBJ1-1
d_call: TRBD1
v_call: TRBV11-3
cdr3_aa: CASSYDRGTEAFF
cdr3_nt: TGTGCCAGCAGCTACGACAGGGGCACTGAAGCTTTCTTT

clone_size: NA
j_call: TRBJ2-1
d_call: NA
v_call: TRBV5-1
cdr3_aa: CASSRVGDGSNEQFF
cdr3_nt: TGCGCCAGCAGCCGCGTTGGTGATGGTTCCAATGAGCAGTTCTTC

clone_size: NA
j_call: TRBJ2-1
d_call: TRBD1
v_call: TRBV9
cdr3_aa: CASSVGPGGTGVYNEQFF
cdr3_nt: TGTGCCAGCAGCGTAGGTCCAGGGGGGACAGGGGTCTACAATGAGCAGTTCTTC

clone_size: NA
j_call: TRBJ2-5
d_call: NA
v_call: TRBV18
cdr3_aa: CASSSGLGGETQYF
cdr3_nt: TGTGCCAGCTCATCGGGACTGGGGGGAGAGACCCAGTACTTC

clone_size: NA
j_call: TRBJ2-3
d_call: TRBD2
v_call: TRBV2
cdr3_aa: CASRTGLAGTDTQYF
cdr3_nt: TGTGCCAGCAGGACGGGACTAGCGGGAACAGATACGCAGTATTTT

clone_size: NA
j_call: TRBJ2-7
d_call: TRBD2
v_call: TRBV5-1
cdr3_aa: CASSPASGATYEQYF
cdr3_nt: TGCGCCAGCAGCCCGGCCAGCGGGGCTACCTACGAGCAGTACTTC

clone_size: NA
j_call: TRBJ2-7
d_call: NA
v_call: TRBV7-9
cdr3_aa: CASSFTGPYEQYF
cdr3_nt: TGTGCCAGCAGCTTTACGGGTCCCTACGAGCAGTACTTC

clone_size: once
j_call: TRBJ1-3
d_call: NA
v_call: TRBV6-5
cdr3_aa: CASSSPQGSGNTIYF
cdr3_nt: TGTGCCAGCAGTTCACCTCAGGGCTCTGGAAACACCATATATTTT

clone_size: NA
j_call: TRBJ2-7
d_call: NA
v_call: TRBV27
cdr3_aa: CASRGLLYEQYF
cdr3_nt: TGTGCCAGCAGAGGACTGCTCTACGAGCAGTACTTC